The clone carrying this T cell receptor beta chain was observed once. Its antigen is unidentified. The libraries were made with immunoSEQ version 4 in survey mode. Assay used: immunoSEQ multiplex PCR; TCRdb lists only in-frame clones, some missing. The data contain 40,000 or so clones, more than 70% of them singletons. The data are from a study of persistence of HIV-infected CD4 T cells. Findings of the study overall: Antigen-responding cells were enriched for degenerate expanded CDR3beta sequences. TCRbeta richness was lower in CMV- and Gag-responding cells than in anti-CD3/anti-CD28-responding cells.

Germline CDR1 and CDR2: SGDLS and YYNGEE. The CDR3 covers 15 residues. With 2 bases clipped from V and 0 bases from J, the junction kept 2 bases outside the gene matches. Nonspecific anti-CD3/anti-CD28 bead stimulation represents the broad CD4+ T cell repertoire. CD4+ T cells upregulating both CD40 ligand and CD69 were sorted as responding cells. This TCR was recovered from an adult man with HIV who was CMV-seropositive. The genes are TRBV9 and TRBJ1-3, with 7 bases lining up with TRBD1. The specimen comprised CD4+ T cells sorted from PBMCs after approximately 19-hour stimulation, sampled from a patient who received antiretroviral therapy. CDR3 amino acids: CASSVDRSSGNTIYF. The CDR3 bases are TGTGCCAGCAGCGTGGACAGGAGCTCTGGAAACACCATATATTTT.